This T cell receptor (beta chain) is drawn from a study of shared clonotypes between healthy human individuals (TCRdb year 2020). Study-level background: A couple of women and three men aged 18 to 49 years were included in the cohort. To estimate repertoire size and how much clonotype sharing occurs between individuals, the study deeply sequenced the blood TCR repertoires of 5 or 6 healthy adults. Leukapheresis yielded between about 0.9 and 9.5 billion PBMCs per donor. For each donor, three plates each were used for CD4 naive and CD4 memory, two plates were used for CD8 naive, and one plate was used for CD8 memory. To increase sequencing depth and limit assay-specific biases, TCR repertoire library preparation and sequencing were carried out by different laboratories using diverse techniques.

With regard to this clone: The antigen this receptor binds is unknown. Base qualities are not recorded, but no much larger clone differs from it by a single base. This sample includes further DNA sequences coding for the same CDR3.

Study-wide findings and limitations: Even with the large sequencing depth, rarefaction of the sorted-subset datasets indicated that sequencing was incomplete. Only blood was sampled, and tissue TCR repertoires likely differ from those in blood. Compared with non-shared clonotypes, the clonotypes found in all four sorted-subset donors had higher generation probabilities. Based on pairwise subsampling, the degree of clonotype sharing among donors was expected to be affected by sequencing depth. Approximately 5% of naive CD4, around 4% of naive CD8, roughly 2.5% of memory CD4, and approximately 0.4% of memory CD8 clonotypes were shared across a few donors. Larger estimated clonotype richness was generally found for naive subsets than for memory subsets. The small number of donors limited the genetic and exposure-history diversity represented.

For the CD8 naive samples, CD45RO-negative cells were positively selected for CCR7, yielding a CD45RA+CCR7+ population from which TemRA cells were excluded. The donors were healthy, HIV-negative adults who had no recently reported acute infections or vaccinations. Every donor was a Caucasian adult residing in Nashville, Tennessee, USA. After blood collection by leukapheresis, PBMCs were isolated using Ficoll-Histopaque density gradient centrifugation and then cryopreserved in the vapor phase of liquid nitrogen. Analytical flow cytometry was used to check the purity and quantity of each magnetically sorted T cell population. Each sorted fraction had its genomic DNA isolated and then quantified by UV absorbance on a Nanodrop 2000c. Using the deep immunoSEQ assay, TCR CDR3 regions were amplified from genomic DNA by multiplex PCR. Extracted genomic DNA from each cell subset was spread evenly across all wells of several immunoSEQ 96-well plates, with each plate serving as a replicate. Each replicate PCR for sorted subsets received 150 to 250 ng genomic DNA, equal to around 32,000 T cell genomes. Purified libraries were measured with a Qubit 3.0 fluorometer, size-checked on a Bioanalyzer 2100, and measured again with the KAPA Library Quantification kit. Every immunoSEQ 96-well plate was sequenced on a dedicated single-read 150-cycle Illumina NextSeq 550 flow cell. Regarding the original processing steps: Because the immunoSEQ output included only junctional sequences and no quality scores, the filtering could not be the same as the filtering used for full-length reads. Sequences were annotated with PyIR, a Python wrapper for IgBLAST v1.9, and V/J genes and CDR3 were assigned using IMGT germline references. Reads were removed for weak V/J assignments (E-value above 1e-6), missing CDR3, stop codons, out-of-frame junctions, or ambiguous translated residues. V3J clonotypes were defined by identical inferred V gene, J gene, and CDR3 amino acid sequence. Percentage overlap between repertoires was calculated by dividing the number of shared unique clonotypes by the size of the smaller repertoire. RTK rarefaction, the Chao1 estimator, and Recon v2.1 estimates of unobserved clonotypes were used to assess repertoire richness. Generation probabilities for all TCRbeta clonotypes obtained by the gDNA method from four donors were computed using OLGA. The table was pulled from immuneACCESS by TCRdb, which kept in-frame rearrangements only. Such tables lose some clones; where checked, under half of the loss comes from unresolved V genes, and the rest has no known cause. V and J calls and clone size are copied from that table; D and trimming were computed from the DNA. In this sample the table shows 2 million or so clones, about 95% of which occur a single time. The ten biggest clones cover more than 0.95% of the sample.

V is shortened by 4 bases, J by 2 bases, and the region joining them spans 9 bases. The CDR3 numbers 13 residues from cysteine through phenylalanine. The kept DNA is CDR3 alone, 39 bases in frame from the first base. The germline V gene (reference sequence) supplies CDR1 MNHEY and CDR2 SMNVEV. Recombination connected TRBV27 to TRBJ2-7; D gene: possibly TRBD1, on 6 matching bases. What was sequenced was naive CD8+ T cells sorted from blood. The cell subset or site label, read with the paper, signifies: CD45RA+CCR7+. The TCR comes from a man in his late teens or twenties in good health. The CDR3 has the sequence CASSSGTTYEQYF. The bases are TGTGCCAGCAGTTCGGGGACAACCTACGAGCAGTACTTC.